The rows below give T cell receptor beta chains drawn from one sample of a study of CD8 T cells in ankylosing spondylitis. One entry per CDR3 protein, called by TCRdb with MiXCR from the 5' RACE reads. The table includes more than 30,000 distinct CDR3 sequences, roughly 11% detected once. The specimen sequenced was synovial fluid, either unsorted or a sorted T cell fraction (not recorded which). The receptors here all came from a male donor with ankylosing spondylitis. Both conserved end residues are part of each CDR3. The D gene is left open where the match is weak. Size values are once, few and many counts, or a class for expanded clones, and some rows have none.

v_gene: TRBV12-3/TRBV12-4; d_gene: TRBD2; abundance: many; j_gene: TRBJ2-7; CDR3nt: TGTGCCAGCAGTCCGGGACTAGCGGAAGAGCAGTACTTC; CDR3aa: CASSPGLAEEQYF
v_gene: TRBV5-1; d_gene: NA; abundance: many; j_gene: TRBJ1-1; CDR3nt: TGCGCCAGCAGCACCTACATGAACACTGAAGCTTTCTTT; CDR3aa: CASSTYMNTEAFF
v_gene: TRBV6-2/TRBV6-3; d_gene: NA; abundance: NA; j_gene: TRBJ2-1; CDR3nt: TGTGCCAGCAGTTTCCTAGCTCCTTCGTCTGTTGAGCAGTTCTTC; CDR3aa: CASSFLAPSSVEQFF
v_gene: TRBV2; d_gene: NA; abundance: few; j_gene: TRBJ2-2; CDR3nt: TGTGCCAGCAACCCTAGCGAGAACACCGGGGAGCTGTTTTTT; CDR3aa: CASNPSENTGELFF
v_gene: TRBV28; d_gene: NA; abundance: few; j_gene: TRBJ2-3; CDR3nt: TGTGCCAGCAGTTTGTGGGACGGGACTCTAGATACGCAGTATTTT; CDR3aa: CASSLWDGTLDTQYF
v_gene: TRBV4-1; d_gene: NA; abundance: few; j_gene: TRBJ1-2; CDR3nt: TGCGCCAGCAGCCAAGAGGGTGGCTACACCTTC; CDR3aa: CASSQEGGYTF
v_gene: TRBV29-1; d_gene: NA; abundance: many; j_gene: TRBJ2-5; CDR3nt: TGCAGCGTTGGTTCCGACAGGCCCGAGACCCAGTACTTC; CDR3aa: CSVGSDRPETQYF
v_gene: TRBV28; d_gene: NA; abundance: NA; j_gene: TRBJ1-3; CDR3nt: TGTGCCAGCAGTTTTTCCCCGACGACAGAAGACTCTGGAAACACCATATATTTT; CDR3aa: CASSFSPTTEDSGNTIYF
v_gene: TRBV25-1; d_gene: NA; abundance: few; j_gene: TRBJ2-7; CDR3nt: TGTGCCAGCAGACAAACTAGTGGTGAGCAGTACTTC; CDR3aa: CASRQTSGEQYF
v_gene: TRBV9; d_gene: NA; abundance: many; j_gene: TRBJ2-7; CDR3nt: TGTGCCAGCAGCACCCGGGACAACGAGCAGTACTTC; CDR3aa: CASSTRDNEQYF
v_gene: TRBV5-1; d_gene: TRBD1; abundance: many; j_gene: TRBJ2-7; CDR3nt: TGCGCCAGCAGCTCGGATACAGGGGGCTTCCACGAGCAGTACTTC; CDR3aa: CASSSDTGGFHEQYF
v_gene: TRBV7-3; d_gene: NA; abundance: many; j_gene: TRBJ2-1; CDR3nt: TGTGCCAGCAGCTTAGGCGGGACCTACAATGAGCAGTTCTTC; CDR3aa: CASSLGGTYNEQFF
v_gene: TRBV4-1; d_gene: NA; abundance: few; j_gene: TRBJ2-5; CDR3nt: TGCGCCAGCAGCCAAGGCCAGGACAAGACCCAGTACTTC; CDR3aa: CASSQGQDKTQYF
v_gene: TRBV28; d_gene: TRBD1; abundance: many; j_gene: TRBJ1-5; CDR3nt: TGTGCCAGCAGGCAACAGGGGAACAATCAGCCCCAGCATTTT; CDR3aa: CASRQQGNNQPQHF
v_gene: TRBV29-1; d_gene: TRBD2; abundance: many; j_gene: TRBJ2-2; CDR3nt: TGCAGCGTAGTAACTAGCGGGAGCTACACCGGGGAGCTGTTTTTT; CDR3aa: CSVVTSGSYTGELFF
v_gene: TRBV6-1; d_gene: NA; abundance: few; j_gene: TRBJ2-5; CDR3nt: TGTGCCAGCAGTGAGGCCCCGGGAGAGACCCAGTACTTC; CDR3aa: CASSEAPGETQYF
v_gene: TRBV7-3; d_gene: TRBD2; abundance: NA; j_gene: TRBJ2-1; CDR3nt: TGTGCCAGCAGCTCCCCTAGCGGGAGGACGCAGTTCTTC; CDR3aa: CASSSPSGRTQFF
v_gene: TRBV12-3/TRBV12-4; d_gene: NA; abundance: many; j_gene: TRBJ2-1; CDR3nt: TGTGCCAGCAGTTTAGGGGACGAGTACAATGAGCAGTTCTTC; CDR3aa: CASSLGDEYNEQFF
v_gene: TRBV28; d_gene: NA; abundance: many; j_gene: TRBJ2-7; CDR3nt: TGTGCCAGTTATCGGAGCCCGTACGAGCAGTACTTC; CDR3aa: CASYRSPYEQYF
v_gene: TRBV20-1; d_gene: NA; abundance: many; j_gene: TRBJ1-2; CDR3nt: TGCAGTGCTTCAGGGGTTGGGGGTGGCTACACCTTC; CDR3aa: CSASGVGGGYTF
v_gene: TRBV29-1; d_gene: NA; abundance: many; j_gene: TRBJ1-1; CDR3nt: TGCAGCGTTGTGCAGGGGAGCACTGAAGCTTTCTTT; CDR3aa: CSVVQGSTEAFF
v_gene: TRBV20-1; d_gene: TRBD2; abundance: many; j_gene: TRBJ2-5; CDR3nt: TGCAGTGCTGATAGCGGGAGCGAAGAGACCCAGTACTTC; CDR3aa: CSADSGSEETQYF
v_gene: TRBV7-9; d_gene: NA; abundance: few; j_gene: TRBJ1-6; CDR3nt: TGTGCCAGCAGCTTTATCTTGGGTGGTTCACCCCTCCACTTT; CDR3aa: CASSFILGGSPLHF
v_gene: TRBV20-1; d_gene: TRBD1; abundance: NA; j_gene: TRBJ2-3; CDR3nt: TGCAGTGCTTTGGGACAGGGGCGCACAGATACGCAGTATTTT; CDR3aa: CSALGQGRTDTQYF
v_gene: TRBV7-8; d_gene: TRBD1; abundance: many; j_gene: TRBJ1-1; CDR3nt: TGTGCCAGCAGCTTAGTTAACAGGGGGCAGCGCACTGAAGCTTTCTTT; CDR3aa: CASSLVNRGQRTEAFF
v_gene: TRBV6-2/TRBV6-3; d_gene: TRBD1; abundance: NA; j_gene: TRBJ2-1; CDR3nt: TGTGCCAGCAGAATTGGACAGGGGGAGATCAATGAGCAGTTCTTC; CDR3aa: CASRIGQGEINEQFF
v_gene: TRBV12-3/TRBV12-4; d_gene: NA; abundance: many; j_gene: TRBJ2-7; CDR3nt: TGTGCCAGCAGTTTAGGGGTGCACGAGCAGTACTTC; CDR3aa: CASSLGVHEQYF
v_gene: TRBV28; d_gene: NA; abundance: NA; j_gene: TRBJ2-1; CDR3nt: TGTGCCAGCAGGAGCCGGGACTACAATGAGCAGTTCTTC; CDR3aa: CASRSRDYNEQFF
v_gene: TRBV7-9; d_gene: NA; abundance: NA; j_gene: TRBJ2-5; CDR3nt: TGTGCCAGCAGCTTAAGTCGGGGGAGCGGGACCCAGTACTTC; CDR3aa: CASSLSRGSGTQYF
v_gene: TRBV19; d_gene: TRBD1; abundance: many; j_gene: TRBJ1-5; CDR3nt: TGTGCCAGTAGTAGTGGGACAGCTAGCAATCAGCCCCAGCATTTT; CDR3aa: CASSSGTASNQPQHF
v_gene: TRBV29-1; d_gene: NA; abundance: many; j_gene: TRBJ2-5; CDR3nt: TGCATCACCTCGCTGGGATCCGAAGAGACCCAGTACTTC; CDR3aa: CITSLGSEETQYF
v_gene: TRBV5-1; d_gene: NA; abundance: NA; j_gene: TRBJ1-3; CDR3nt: TGCGCCAGCAGCTTCAATTACCGGGGCTCTGGAAACACCATATATTTT; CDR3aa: CASSFNYRGSGNTIYF
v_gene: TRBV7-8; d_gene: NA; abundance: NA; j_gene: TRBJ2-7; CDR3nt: TGTGCCAGCAGCCCCCAGGGAATGAGCGCTGGGGAGCAGTACTTC; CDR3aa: CASSPQGMSAGEQYF
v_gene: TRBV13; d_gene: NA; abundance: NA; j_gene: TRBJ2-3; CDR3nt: TGTGCCAGCAGCTTATGGGAGTCGAGCACAGATACGCAGTATTTT; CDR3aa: CASSLWESSTDTQYF
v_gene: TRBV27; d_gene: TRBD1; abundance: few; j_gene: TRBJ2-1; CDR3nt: TGTGCCAGCAGTTCTGGACAGGGGGGTGAGCAGTTCTTC; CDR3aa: CASSSGQGGEQFF
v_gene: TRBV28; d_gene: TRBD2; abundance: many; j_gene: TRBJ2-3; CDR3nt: TGTGCCAGCAATTGGGTGGCGGGGGGAGCGGATACGCAGTATTTT; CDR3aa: CASNWVAGGADTQYF
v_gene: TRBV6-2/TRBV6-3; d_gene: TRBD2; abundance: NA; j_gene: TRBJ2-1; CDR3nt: TGTGCCAGCAGTCTCACGACTAGCGGGAGGGCCGGTGAGCAGTTCTTC; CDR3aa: CASSLTTSGRAGEQFF
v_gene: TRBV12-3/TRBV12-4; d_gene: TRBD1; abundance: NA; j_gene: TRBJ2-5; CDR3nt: TGTGCCAGCAGTTTACGGCAGGGGGTCGCAGAGACCCAGTACTTC; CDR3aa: CASSLRQGVAETQYF
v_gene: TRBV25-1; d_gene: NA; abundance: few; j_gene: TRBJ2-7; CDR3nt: TGTGCCAGCAGTGAATCGTTAGGAGGGATCTACGAGCAGTACTTC; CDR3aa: CASSESLGGIYEQYF
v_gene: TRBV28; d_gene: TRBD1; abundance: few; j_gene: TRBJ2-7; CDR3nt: TGTGCCAGCAGATCAGGGGGCGCGGGCGAGCAGTACTTC; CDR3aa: CASRSGGAGEQYF
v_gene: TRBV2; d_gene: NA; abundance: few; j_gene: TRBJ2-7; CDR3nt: TGTGCCAGCAGGGACCTGGTAGTGAGTCCCTACGAGCAGTACTTC; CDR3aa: CASRDLVVSPYEQYF
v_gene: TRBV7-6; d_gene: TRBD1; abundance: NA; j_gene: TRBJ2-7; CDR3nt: TGTGCCAGCAGCGACGGACAGGGGGCCTACGAGCAGTACTTC; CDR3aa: CASSDGQGAYEQYF